The 32 T cell receptor beta chains below all came from one sample that was sequenced in a study of T cell repertoires in cytomegalovirus infection. TCRdb fed the reads into MiXCR, producing one record per CDR3 protein. The sample comprises about 830,000 distinct CDR3 sequences, over 25% of which are singletons, and about an eighth rests with the top ten. The antigens of these receptors remain unknown. Sequenced here: cultured CD8+ T cells from PBMCs, sampled from culture after CMV antigen stimulation. The receptors were gathered from a human donor in good health (CMV status not recorded). Some clones in this sample may be carry-over from other donors' samples.

The chain couples TRBV6-5 to TRBJ2-5; D assignment may be TRBD1 or TRBD2 (5 bases each). Germline V lookup: CDR1 MNHEY, CDR2 SVGAGI. V lost 4 bases to trimming and J lost 1 base, with 10 bases between them. This CDR3 comprises 14 residues. The CDR3 sequence is CASSLRGFQETQYF. DNA for the CDR3: TGTGCCAGCAGTTTACGGGGCTTCCAAGAGACCCAGTACTTC.

V usage is TRBV4-3 and J usage is TRBJ1-2; 7 bases align to TRBD1. Trimming removed 2 bases from V and 6 bases from J; junction bases left unmatched: 9. Germline-derived CDR1 and CDR2 are LGHNA and YSLEER. The CDR3 sequence is 15 residues long. The DNA for the CDR3 is TGCGCCAGCAGCCAACTCGAGACAGGGTTAAATGGCTACACCTTC. This encodes CASSQLETGLNGYTF.

In this sample, this clonotype turned up many times. The chain carries TRBV4-1 and TRBJ1-2; D might be TRBD1 (5 bases). The V and J ends lost 1 base and 3 bases respectively, with 18 bases between them. CDR3 length equals 17 residues. Germline assignment: CDR1 MGHRA and CDR2 YSYEKL. The CDR3 DNA reads TGCGCCAGCAGCCAAGCCGGGGCAATGTGGGAGGACTATGGCTACACCTTC. It specifies CASSQAGAMWEDYGYTF.

This clonotype was observed a handful of times. The V and J genes are TRBV28 and TRBJ2-3; possibly TRBD1 for D (6 bases). From germline, CDR1 is MDHEN and CDR2 SYDVKM. CDR3 length: 17 residues. Trimming cost V 5 bases and J 2 bases, with 20 bases left between them. The CDR3 here is CASSPGTWGPYTDTQYF. CDR3 sequence (DNA): TGTGCCAGCAGTCCCGGCACGTGGGGGCCCTACACAGATACGCAGTATTTT.

This clonotype has a count of ten or more. This CDR3 reads CASSYSMAQGGVSYNSPLHF. The CDR3 DNA reads as TGTGCCAGCAGTTACTCGATGGCCCAGGGGGGCGTAAGCTATAATTCACCCCTCCACTTT. This chain connects TRBV6-2 or TRBV6-3 to TRBJ1-6, with 7 positions matching TRBD1. The CDR3 is 20 residues long. Trimming cost V 0 bases and J 3 bases; bases outside gene matches: 14. CDR1 and CDR2 from the germline V gene are MNHEY and SVGEGT.

The genes are TRBV5-5 and TRBJ2-2; perhaps TRBD1 as D (5 bases). Germline V CDR1 and CDR2: SGHKS, YYEKEE (reference sequence). The V gene lost 0 bases and the J gene lost 7 bases, with 10 bases spanning the gap. There are 14 residues in the CDR3. CDR3 in DNA: TGTGCCAGCAGCTTGGACGAAGGGGACGGGGAGCTGTTTTTT. It yields the protein CASSLDEGDGELFF.

This clonotype showed up just once. This rearrangement joins TRBV27 to TRBJ1-2, with D perhaps TRBD1 (6 bases). In germline, CDR1 is MNHEY, CDR2 SMNVEV (reference sequence). Trimming stripped 8 bases from V and 3 bases from J, with 16 bases between. The CDR3 contains 14 residues. CDR3 region: CASGGEESDYGYTF. The CDR3 DNA is TGTGCCAGCGGGGGCGAGGAGTCGGACTATGGCTACACCTTC.

The chain has TRBV12-3 or TRBV12-4 and TRBJ1-5; no definite D call. The CDR3 is 14 amino acids. Trimming shortened V by 5 bases and J by 7 bases, and 15 bases separated the two germline ends. The CDR3 nucleotides read TGTGCCAGCAGTAAGGACGGCCGCGGGCAGCCCCAGCATTTT. Its translation is CASSKDGRGQPQHF.

At least ten counts were recorded for this clonotype. This chain's CDR3 is CATPGGPHYGYTF. The CDR3, as DNA: TGTGCCACCCCTGGGGGCCCCCACTATGGCTACACCTTC. The chain has TRBV7-2 and TRBJ1-2; weak D call: TRBD1 (6 bases). The CDR3 consists of 13 residues. CDR1 and CDR2 from the germline V gene are SGHTA and FQGNSA. Trimming took off 10 bases at V and 3 bases at J, with 15 bases between the two ends.

V usage is TRBV7-9 and J usage is TRBJ1-2; D call uncertain. The CDR3 runs 11 residues. Trimming left V 1 base short and J 8 bases short, with 5 bases between. In germline, CDR1 is SEHNR, CDR2 FQNEAQ (reference sequence). DNA of the CDR3: TGTGCCAGCAGCTTAGTACTCGGCTACACCTTC. Its translation: CASSLVLGYTF. The full variable domain, its missing parts supplied by reference TRBV7-9 and TRBJ1-2, is DTGVSQNPRHKITKRGQNVTFRCDPISEHNRLYWYRQTLGQGPEFLTYFQNEAQLEKSRLLSDRFSAERPKGSFSTLEIQRTEQGDSAMYLCASSLVLGYTFGSGTRLTVV.

J is TRBJ2-7 and V is TRBV7-9; D gene ambiguous. Per germline, CDR1 SEHNR and CDR2 FQNEAQ (reference sequence). The CDR3 covers 13 residues. Trimming removed 10 bases at V and 0 bases at J, with 13 bases between. The CDR3 sequence is CATVAADSYEQYF. The CDR3 nucleotides read TGTGCCACCGTTGCGGCGGACTCCTACGAGCAGTACTTC.

The sample holds one count of this clonotype. The chain carries TRBV23-1 and TRBJ2-4; 13 positions agree with TRBD2. TRBV23-1 is an ORF, with its function uncertain. Trimming cost V 6 bases and J 0 bases; bases outside gene matches: 14. This CDR3 region has 20 residues. The CDR3 DNA follows: TGCGCCAGCAGAAAGACCGGGACTAGCGGGGAGGCGCTAGCCAAAAACATTCAGTACTTC. Encoded protein: CASRKTGTSGEALAKNIQYF.

The chain couples TRBV11-2 to TRBJ2-1; either TRBD1 or TRBD2 may fit D (5 bases each). Trimming took off 4 bases at V and 9 bases at J, with 19 bases between the two ends. The CDR3 length is 15 residues. Looked up from germline, CDR1 is SGHAT and CDR2 is FQNNGV. The CDR3 here is CASSSGTTRLSEQFF. The CDR3 region has the DNA TGTGCCAGCAGCTCCGGGACCACGCGTCTCAGTGAGCAGTTCTTC.

V and J are TRBV6-1 and TRBJ2-3, with D perhaps TRBD2 (5 bases). The CDR3 is 15 amino acids. Germline lookup yields CDR1 MNHNS and CDR2 SASEGT. The germline V and J ends were trimmed by 7 bases and 4 bases, with 18 bases remaining between them. The CDR3 spells CASNPSYYGADTQYF. The CDR3 DNA is TGTGCCAGCAACCCTAGCTACTATGGTGCAGATACGCAGTATTTT.

CDR3 sequence: CASSYSGQGALLTAEAFF. The CDR3 DNA follows: TGTGCCAGCAGTTACTCGGGACAGGGGGCCCTCTTGACCGCTGAAGCTTTCTTT. The genes are TRBV6-6 and TRBJ1-1; TRBD1 agrees at 12 bases. This CDR3 is built from 18 residues. The V and J ends lost 0 bases and 6 bases, in that order; junction bases with no gene match: 11. CDR1 and CDR2 from the germline V gene are MNHNY and SVGAGI (reference sequence).

On this clonotype: A read error may account for a junction end that differs from germline. The chain links TRBV12-3 or TRBV12-4 to TRBJ2-3, with D perhaps being TRBD1 or TRBD2 (7 bases each). There are 15 residues in the CDR3. CDR3 nucleotides: TGTGCCAGAAGTTGGGGGGGGACAGGCACAGATACGCAGTATTTT. The encoded protein is CARSWGGTGTDTQYF.

This clonotype was observed at least ten times. The rearrangement links TRBV6-1 to TRBJ1-2, with 7 nucleotides matching TRBD1. Germline V gene lookup returns CDR1 MNHNS and CDR2 SASEGT. After removal of 7 bases from V and 4 bases from J, the junction contained 6 bases not matched to a gene. The CDR3 length is 13 residues. The CDR3, as DNA: TGTGCCAGCACCATGGGGACAGCCTATGGCTACACCTTC. Amino acid sequence: CASTMGTAYGYTF.

V usage is TRBV10-3 and J usage is TRBJ2-5; TRBD2 matches 10 bases. The germline V gene encodes CDR1 ENHRY and CDR2 SYGVKD. This CDR3 region has 16 residues. V gave up 4 bases and J gave up 1 base; unmatched junction bases: 6. CDR3 residues: CAISGGTSEIQETQYF. CDR3 nucleotides: TGTGCCATCAGTGGGGGGACTAGCGAGATCCAAGAGACCCAGTACTTC.

The genes are TRBV20-1 and TRBJ1-1; D may be TRBD1 (5 bases). This CDR3 has 13 residues. V lost 8 bases and J lost 0, with 13 bases in between. Germline lookup yields CDR1 DFQATT and CDR2 SNEGSKA (reference sequence). In nucleotides, the CDR3 is TGCAGTACCTGGGGCCTCATGAACACTGAAGCTTTCTTT. As protein: CSTWGLMNTEAFF.

This clonotype was observed a few times. The rearrangement uses TRBV12-3 or TRBV12-4 and TRBJ2-2; D may be TRBD1 (6 bases). The CDR3 has 15 residues. V was trimmed by 1 base and J by 3 bases, leaving 9 bases between them. CDR3 DNA sequence: TGTGCCAGCAGTTTAGAGAGGGGGTACACCGGGGAGCTGTTTTTT. Translation gives CASSLERGYTGELFF.

This clonotype came up many times. The genes are TRBV7-6 and TRBJ1-4, with D unresolved. V was shortened by 0 bases and J by 5 bases, with 4 bases between the two germline ends. The CDR3 has 13 amino acids. Germline values: CDR1 SGHVS, CDR2 FNYEAQ. This CDR3 reads CASSLALNEKLFF. The DNA for the CDR3 is TGTGCCAGCAGCTTAGCCCTCAATGAAAAACTGTTTTTT.

The chain joins TRBV27 to TRBJ1-1; 10 bases are shared with TRBD1. There are 17 residues in the CDR3. With V trimmed by 5 bases and J by 0 bases, 9 bases remained unmatched. Germline V gene sequence: CDR1 MNHEY, CDR2 SMNVEV (reference sequence). CDR3 DNA sequence: TGTGCCAGCAGTAACCTGACAGGGGGCCTCATGAACACTGAAGCTTTCTTT. Its translation: CASSNLTGGLMNTEAFF.

The CDR3 protein is CASCSFLAGGLLSNTGELFF. Written as DNA, the CDR3 is TGTGCCAGCTGTTCTTTTTTAGCGGGGGGCCTACTTTCGAACACCGGGGAGCTGTTTTTT. The chain recombines TRBV6-1 with TRBJ2-2, with 10 bases that match TRBD2. Germline V lookup: CDR1 MNHNS, CDR2 SASEGT. The V segment lost 8 bases and the J segment 0 bases; nucleotides outside the gene matches: 18. The CDR3 has 20 residues.

The chain links TRBV19 to TRBJ1-6; perhaps TRBD1 as D (5 bases). CDR1 LNHDA and CDR2 SQIVND come from the germline V gene (reference sequence). V shed 3 bases and J shed 10 bases, with 10 bases lying between them. This CDR3 comprises 13 residues. CDR3 protein: CASSIGATSPLHF. The CDR3 DNA follows: TGTGCCAGTAGTATTGGGGCTACATCACCCCTCCACTTT.

This chain joins TRBV20-1 and TRBJ2-1; 8 bases fit TRBD2. The ends lost 0 bases at V and 4 bases at J; junction bases unmatched: 11. This CDR3 region has 17 residues. Germline V gives CDR1 DFQATT, CDR2 SNEGSKA (reference sequence). The CDR3 DNA sequence: TGCAGTGCTAGAGATCTGAATAGCGGGGATGGGTACAATGAGCAGTTCTTC. It specifies CSARDLNSGDGYNEQFF.

The chain employs TRBV6-2 or TRBV6-3 and TRBJ2-7; 7 bases are shared with TRBD1. This CDR3 region has 14 residues. Germline CDR1 is MNHEY and CDR2 is SVGEGT. The J segment lost 8 bases and the V segment lost 4 bases, leaving 11 bases of the junction unmatched. CDR3 protein: CASSSRITGVKQYV. In DNA, the CDR3 is TGTGCCAGCAGTTCGAGAATCACAGGGGTCAAGCAGTACGTC.

The V gene is TRBV3-1, the J gene TRBJ2-1; D may match TRBD1 or TRBD2 (5 bases each). There are 15 residues in the CDR3. Trimming took 0 bases from V and 4 from J, leaving 10 bases between them. CDR1 and CDR2 (germline): LGHDT, YNNKEL (reference sequence). CDR3 in amino acids: CASSQEWDRYNEQFF. The DNA for the CDR3 is TGTGCCAGCAGCCAAGAGTGGGACCGATACAATGAGCAGTTCTTC.

The chain carries TRBV10-3 and TRBJ2-1; TRBD2 agrees at 8 bases. Germline CDR1 is ENHRY and CDR2 is SYGVKD. The CDR3 is 17 amino acids. J lost 11 bases, V lost 4 bases, and 19 bases had no gene match. The CDR3 nucleotides are TGTGCCATCAGTGCCCGGAACCCAGCGGGGGTCTGGGTTAAGCAGTTCTTC. The encoded protein is CAISARNPAGVWVKQFF.

The chain links TRBV4-1 to TRBJ1-1, with D perhaps TRBD1 (5 bases). This CDR3 has 16 amino acids. Germline loops: CDR1 MGHRA, CDR2 YSYEKL. V was pared by 4 bases and J by 1 base, with 16 bases between. The CDR3 loop reads CASSRHPGGRNTEAFF. CDR3 nucleotide sequence: TGCGCCAGCAGCCGGCACCCGGGGGGGAGGAACACTGAAGCTTTCTTT.

This chain links TRBV6-5 with TRBJ1-5; a weak D match, TRBD1 (5 bases). Germline V gives CDR1 MNHEY, CDR2 SVGAGI. The V end was cut by 2 bases, the J end by 7 bases, with 9 bases between. The CDR3 is made up of 13 amino acids. The CDR3 DNA reads as TGTGCCAGCAGTTACGGGGGTTGGCAGCCCCAGCATTTT. This encodes CASSYGGWQPQHF.

The rearrangement links TRBV6-1 to TRBJ2-7; 12 bases fit TRBD1. Germline CDR1 is MNHNS and CDR2 is SASEGT. Trimming took 6 bases from V and 6 from J; bases not matched to a gene: 12. The CDR3 consists of 16 residues. CDR3 nucleotides: TGTGCCAGCAGATTGGGACCGGGACAGGGGGCCGGCGAGCAGTACTTC. The encoded protein is CASRLGPGQGAGEQYF.

This chain joins TRBV10-2 and TRBJ1-2; weak D call: TRBD1 (6 bases). Trimming took 4 bases from V and 4 from J, leaving 16 bases between them. Germline V gene data show CDR1 as WSHSY and CDR2 as SAAADI. The CDR3 is made up of 15 amino acids. The CDR3 DNA sequence: TGCGCCAGCAGTGCCCGACAGGTTGGGCCCTATGGCTACACCTTC. Translated: CASSARQVGPYGYTF.